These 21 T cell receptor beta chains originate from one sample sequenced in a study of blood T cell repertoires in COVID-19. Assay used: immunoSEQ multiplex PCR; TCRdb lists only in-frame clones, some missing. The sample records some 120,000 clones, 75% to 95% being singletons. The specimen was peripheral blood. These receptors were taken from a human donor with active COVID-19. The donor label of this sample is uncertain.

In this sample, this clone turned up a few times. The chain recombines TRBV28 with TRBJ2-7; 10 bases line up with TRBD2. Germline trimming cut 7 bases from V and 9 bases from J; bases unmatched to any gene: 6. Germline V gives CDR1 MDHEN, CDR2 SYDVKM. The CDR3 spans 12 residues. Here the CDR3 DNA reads TGTGCCAGCACTAGCGGGGGTTTTATGCAGTACTTC. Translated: CASTSGGFMQYF.

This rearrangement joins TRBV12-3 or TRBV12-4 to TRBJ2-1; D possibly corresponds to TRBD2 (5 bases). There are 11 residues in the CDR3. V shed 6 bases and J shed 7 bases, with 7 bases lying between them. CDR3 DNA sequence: TGTGCCAGCAGCCGGAGGAATGAGCAGTTCTTC. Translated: CASSRRNEQFF.

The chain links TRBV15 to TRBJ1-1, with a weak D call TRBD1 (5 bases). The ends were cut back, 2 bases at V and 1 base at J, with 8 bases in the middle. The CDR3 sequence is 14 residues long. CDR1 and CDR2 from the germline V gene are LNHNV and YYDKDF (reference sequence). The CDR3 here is CATSRTGGNTEAFF. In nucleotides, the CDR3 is TGTGCCACCAGCAGAACAGGCGGGAACACTGAAGCTTTCTTT.

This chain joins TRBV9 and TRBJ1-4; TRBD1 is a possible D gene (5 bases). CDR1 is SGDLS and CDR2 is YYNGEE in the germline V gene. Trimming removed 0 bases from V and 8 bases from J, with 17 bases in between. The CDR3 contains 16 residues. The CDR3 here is CASSVATRAGREKLFF. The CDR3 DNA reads TGTGCCAGCAGCGTAGCTACAAGGGCAGGGCGAGAAAAACTGTTTTTT.

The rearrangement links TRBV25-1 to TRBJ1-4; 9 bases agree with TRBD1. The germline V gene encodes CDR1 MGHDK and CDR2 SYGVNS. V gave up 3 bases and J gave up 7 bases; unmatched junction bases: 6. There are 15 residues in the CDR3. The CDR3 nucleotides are TGTGCCAGCAGTGAGGGACAGGGAATAAGTGAAAAACTGTTTTTT. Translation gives CASSEGQGISEKLFF.

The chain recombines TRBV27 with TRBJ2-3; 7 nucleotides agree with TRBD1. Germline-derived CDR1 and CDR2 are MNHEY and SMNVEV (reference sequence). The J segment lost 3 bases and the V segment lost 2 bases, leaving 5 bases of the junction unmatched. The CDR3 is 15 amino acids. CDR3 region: CASSLGTARTDTQYF. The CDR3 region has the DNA TGTGCCAGCAGTTTAGGGACAGCACGGACAGATACGCAGTATTTT.

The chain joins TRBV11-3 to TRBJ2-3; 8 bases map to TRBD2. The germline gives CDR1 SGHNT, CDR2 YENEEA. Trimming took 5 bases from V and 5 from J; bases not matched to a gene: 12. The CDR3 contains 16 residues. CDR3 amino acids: CASSQAVGGGRDTQYF. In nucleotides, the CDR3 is TGTGCCAGCAGCCAAGCTGTCGGGGGGGGGAGAGATACGCAGTATTTT.

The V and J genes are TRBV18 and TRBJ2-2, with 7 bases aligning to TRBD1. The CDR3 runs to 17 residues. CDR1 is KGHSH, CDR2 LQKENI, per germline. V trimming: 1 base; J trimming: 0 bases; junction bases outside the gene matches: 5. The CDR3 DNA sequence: TGTGCCAGCTCACCACAGCCGACAGGGCCGAACACCGGGGAGCTGTTTTTT. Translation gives CASSPQPTGPNTGELFF.

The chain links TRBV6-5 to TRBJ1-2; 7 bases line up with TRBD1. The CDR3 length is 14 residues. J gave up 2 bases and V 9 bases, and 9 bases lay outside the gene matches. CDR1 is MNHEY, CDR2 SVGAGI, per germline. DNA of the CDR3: TGTGCCAGTACCCCCCGGGACAGCAACTATGGCTACACCTTC. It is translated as CASTPRDSNYGYTF.

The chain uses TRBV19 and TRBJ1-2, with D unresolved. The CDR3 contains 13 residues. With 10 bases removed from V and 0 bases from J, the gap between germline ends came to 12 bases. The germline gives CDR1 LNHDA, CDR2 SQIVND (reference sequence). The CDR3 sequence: CATRTESNYGYTF. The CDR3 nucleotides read TGTGCCACTCGGACTGAATCTAACTATGGCTACACCTTC.

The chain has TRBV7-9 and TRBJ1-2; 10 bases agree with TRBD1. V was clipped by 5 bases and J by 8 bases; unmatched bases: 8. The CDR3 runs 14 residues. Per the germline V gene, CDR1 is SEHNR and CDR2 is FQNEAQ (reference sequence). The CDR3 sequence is CASSKTGTGVGYTF. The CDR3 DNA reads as TGTGCCAGCAGCAAGACCGGGACAGGGGTCGGCTACACCTTC.

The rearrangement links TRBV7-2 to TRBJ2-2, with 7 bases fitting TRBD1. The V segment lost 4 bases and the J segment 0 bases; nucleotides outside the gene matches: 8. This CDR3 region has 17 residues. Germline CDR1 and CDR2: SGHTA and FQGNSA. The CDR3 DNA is TGTGCCAGCAGCTCCTCATGGACAGGCCCGAACACCGGGGAGCTGTTTTTT. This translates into CASSSSWTGPNTGELFF.

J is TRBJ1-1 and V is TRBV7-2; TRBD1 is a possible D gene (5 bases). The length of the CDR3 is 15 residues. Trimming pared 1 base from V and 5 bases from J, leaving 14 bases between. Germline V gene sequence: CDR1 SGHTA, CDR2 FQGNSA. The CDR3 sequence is CASSLGFQGGTEAFF. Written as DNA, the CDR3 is TGTGCCAGCAGCTTAGGTTTCCAGGGAGGAACTGAAGCTTTCTTT.

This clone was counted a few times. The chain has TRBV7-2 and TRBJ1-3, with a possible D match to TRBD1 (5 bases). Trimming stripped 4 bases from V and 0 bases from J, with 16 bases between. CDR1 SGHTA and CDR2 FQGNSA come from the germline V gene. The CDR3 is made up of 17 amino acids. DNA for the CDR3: TGTGCCAGCAGCTCGTTGGCCTCAGGGCGCTCTGGAAACACCATATATTTT. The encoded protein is CASSSLASGRSGNTIYF. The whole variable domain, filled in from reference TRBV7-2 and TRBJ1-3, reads GAGVSQSPSNKVTEKGKDVELRCDPISGHTALYWYRQSLGQGLEFLIYFQGNSAPDKSGLPSDRFSAERTGGSVSTLTIQRTQQEDSAVYLCASSSLASGRSGNTIYFGEGSWLTVV.

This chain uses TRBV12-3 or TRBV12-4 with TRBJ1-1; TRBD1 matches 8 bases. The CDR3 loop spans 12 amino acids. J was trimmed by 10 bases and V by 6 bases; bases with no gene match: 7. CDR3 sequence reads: CASSTGTGRAFF. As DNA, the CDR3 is TGTGCCAGCAGCACCGGGACAGGAAGAGCTTTCTTT.

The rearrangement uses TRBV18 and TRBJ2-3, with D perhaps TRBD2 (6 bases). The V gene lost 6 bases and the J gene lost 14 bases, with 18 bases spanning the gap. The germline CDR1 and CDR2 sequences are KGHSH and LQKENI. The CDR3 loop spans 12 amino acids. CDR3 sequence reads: CASSLTDYPRYF. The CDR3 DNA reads TGTGCCAGCTCCCTAACGGACTACCCTCGGTATTTT.

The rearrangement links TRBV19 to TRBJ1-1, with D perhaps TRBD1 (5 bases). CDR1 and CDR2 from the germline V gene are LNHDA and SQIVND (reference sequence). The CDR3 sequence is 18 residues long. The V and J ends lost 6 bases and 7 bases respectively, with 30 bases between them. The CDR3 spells CASSPPLGGGRPLFEAFF. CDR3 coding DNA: TGTGCCAGTAGCCCCCCGCTTGGGGGGGGACGTCCATTATTTGAAGCTTTCTTT.

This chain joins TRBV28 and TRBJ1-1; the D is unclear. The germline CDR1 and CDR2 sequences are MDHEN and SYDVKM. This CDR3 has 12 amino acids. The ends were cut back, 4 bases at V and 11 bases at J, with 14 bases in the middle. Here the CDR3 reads CASSSAAPGAFF. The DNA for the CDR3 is TGTGCCAGCAGTTCAGCGGCCCCGGGGGCTTTCTTT.

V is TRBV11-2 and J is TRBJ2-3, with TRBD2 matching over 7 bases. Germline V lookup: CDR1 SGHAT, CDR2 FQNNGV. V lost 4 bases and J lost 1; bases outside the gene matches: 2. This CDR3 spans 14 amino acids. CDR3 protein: CASSSSGGTDTQYF. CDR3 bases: TGTGCCAGCAGCTCAAGCGGGGGCACAGATACGCAGTATTTT.

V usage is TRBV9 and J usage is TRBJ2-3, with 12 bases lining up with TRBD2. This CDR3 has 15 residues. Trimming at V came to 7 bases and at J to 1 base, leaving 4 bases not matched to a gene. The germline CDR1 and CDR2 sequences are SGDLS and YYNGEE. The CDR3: CASSSGGAGTDTQYF. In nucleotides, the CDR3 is TGTGCCAGCTCTAGCGGGGGGGCCGGCACAGATACGCAGTATTTT.

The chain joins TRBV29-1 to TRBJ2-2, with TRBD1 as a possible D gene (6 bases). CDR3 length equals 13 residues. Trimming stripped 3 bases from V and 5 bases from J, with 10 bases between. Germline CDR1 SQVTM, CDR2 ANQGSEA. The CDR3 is CSVDGTPTGELFF. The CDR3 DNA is TGCAGCGTTGACGGGACACCAACCGGGGAGCTGTTTTTT.